This entry features one T cell receptor (beta chain) sequence. The V end was cut by 4 bases, the J end by 0 bases, with 22 bases between. From germline, CDR1 is MDHEN and CDR2 SYDVKM. The length of the CDR3 is 19 residues. Clones were sequenced by immunoSEQ multiplex PCR, and TCRdb holds only the in-frame ones, with some missing. The data contain tens of thousands of clones, roughly 92% of them singletons. The data stem from a study of T cell changes during pregnancy in multiple sclerosis. The V gene is TRBV28, the J gene TRBJ1-5; possible D gene TRBD1, 5 bases. Here the sequenced sample was peripheral blood, taken in the second trimester of pregnancy. The sequence was collected from a female donor with multiple sclerosis, enrolled in a pregnancy study. The CDR3 spells CASSSTRTLGRYSNQPQHF. In nucleotides, the CDR3 is TGTGCCAGCAGTTCTACCCGGACACTCGGAAGGTATAGCAATCAGCCCCAGCATTTT.